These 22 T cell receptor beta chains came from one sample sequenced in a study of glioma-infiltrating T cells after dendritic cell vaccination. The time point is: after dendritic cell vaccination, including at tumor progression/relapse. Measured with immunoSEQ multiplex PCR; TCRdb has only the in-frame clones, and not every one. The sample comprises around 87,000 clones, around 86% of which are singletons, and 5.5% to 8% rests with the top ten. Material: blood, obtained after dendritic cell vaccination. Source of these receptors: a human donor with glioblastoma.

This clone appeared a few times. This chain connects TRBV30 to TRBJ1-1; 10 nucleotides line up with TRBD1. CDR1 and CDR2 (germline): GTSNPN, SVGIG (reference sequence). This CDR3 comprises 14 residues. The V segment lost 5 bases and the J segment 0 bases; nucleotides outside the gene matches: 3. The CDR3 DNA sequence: TGTGCCTGGGACAGGGGGCCGCTGAACACTGAAGCTTTCTTT. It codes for CAWDRGPLNTEAFF.

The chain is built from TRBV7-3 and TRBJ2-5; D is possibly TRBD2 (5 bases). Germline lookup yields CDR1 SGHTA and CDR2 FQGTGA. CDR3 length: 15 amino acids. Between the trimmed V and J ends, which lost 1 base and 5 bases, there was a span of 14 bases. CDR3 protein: CASSLSTGWTETQYF. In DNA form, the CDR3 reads TGTGCCAGCAGCTTAAGTACGGGGTGGACGGAGACCCAGTACTTC. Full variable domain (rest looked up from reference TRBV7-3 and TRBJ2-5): GAGVSQTPSNKVTEKGKYVELRCDPISGHTALYWYRQSLGQGPEFLIYFQGTGAADDSGLPNDRFFAVRPEGSVSTLKIQRTERGDSAVYLCASSLSTGWTETQYFGPGTRLLVL.

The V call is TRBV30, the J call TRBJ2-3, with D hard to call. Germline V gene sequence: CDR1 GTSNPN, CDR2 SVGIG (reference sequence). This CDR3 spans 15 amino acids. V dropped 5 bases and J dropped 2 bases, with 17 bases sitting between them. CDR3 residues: CAWEETRRDTDTQYF. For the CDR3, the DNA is TGTGCCTGGGAAGAGACACGGCGAGACACAGATACGCAGTATTTT.

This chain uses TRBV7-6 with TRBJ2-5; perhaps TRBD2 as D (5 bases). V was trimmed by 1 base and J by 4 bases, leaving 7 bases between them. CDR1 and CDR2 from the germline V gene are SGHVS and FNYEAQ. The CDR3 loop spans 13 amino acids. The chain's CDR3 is CASSLGERETQYF. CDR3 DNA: TGTGCCAGCAGCTTAGGGGAGAGAGAGACCCAGTACTTC.

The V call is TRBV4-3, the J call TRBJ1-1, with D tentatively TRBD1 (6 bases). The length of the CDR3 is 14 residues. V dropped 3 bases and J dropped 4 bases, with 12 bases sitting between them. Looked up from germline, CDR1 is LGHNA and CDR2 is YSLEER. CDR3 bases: TGCGCCAGCAGCCAGGAAACAGGGATCACTGAAGCTTTCTTT. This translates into CASSQETGITEAFF.

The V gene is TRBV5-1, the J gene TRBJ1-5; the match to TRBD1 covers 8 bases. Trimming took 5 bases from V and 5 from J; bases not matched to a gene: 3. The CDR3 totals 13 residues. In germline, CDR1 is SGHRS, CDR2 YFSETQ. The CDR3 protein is CASSPTGDQPQHF. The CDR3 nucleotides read TGCGCCAGCAGTCCGACAGGGGATCAGCCCCAGCATTTT.

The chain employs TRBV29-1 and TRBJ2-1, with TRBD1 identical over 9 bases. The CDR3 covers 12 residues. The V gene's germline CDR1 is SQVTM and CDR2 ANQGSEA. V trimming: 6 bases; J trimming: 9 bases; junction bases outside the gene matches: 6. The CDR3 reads CSVGTGRGEQFF. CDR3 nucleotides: TGCAGCGTGGGGACAGGGAGGGGTGAGCAGTTCTTC.

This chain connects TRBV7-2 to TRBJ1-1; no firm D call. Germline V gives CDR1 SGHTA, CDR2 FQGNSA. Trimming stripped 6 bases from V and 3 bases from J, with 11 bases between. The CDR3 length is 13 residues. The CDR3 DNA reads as TGTGCCAGCAGTTTCTGGAGGGACACTGAAGCTTTCTTT. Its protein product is CASSFWRDTEAFF.

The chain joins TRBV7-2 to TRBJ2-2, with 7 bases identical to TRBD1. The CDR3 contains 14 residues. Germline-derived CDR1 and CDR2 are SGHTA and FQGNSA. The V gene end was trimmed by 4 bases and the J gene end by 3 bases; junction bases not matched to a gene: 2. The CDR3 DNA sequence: TGTGCCAGCAGCTACGACAGGGACACCGGGGAGCTGTTTTTT. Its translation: CASSYDRDTGELFF.

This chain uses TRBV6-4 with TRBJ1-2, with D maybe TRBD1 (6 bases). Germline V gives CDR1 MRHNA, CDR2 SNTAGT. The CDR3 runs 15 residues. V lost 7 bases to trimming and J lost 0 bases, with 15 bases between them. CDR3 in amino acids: CASNPKTGANYGYTF. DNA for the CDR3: TGTGCCAGCAACCCCAAGACAGGAGCTAACTATGGCTACACCTTC.

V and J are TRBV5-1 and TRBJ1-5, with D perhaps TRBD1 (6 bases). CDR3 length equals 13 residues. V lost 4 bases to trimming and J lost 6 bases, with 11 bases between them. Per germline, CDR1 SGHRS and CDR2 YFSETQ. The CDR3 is CASSRQGRQPQHF. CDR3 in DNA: TGCGCCAGCAGCCGCCAGGGGCGTCAGCCCCAGCATTTT.

The CDR3 is CASSYSTGEGETQYF. CDR3 bases: TGTGCCAGCAGTTACTCGACAGGGGAAGGTGAGACCCAGTACTTC. This chain joins TRBV6-5 and TRBJ2-5, with TRBD1 identical over 8 bases. The CDR3 has 15 residues. The trim removed 0 bases at V and 5 bases at J, leaving 5 bases unmatched. CDR1 is MNHEY, CDR2 SVGAGI, per germline.

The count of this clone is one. CDR3 in amino acids: CASSARDRADTQYF. Written as DNA, the CDR3 is TGTGCCAGCAGCGCGCGGGACAGGGCAGATACGCAGTATTTT. The chain employs TRBV7-3 and TRBJ2-3, with 9 nucleotides matching TRBD1. This CDR3 region has 14 residues. J gave up 4 bases and V 5 bases, and 4 bases lay outside the gene matches. CDR1 is SGHTA, CDR2 FQGTGA, per germline.

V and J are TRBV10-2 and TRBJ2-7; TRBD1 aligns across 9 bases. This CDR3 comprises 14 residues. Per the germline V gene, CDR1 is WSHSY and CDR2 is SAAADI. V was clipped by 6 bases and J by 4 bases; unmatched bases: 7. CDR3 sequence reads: CASSRDRVGYEQYF. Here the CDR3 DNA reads TGCGCCAGCAGCCGGGACAGGGTAGGATACGAGCAGTACTTC.

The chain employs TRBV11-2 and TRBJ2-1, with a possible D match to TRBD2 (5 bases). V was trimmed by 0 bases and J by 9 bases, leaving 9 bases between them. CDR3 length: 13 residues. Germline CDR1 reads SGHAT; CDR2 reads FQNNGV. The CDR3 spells CASSLDRDGEQFF. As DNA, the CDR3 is TGTGCCAGCAGCTTAGACCGGGATGGTGAGCAGTTCTTC.

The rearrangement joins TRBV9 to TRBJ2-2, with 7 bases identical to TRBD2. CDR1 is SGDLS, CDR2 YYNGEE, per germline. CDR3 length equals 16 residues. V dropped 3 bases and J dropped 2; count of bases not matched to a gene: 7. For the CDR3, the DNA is TGTGCCAGCAGCGCCTCCAGCGGGGTTAACACCGGGGAGCTGTTTTTT. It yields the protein CASSASSGVNTGELFF.

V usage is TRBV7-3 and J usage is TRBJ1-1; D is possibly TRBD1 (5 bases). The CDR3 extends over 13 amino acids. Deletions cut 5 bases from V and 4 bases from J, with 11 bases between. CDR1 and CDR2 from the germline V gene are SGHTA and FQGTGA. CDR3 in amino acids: CASSTGRSTEAFF. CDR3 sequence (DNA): TGTGCCAGCAGCACAGGACGAAGCACTGAAGCTTTCTTT.

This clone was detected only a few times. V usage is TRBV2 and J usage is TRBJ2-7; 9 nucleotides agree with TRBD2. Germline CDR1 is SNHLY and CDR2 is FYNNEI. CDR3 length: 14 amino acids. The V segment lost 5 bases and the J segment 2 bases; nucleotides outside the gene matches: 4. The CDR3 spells CASSSGTSPYEQYF. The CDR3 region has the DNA TGTGCCAGCAGTTCCGGGACTAGCCCCTACGAGCAGTACTTC.

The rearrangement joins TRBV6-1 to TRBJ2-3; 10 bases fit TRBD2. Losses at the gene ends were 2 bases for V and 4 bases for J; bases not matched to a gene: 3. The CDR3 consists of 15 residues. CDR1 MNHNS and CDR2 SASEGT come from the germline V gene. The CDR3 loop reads CASSELAGASDTQYF. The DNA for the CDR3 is TGTGCCAGCAGTGAACTAGCGGGGGCCTCAGATACGCAGTATTTT.

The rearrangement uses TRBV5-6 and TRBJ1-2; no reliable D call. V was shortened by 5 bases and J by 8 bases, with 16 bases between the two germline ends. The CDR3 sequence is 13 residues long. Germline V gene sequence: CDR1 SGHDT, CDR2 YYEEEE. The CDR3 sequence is CASSPDGVGGYTF. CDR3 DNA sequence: TGTGCCAGCAGTCCGGACGGGGTTGGGGGCTACACCTTC.

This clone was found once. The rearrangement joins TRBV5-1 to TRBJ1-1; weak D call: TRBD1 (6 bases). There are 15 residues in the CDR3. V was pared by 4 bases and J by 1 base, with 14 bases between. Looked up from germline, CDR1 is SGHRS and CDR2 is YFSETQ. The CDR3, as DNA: TGCGCCAGCAGCCCGGACAGCAGCCGGAACACTGAAGCTTTCTTT. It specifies CASSPDSSRNTEAFF. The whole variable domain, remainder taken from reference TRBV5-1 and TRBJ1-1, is KAGVTQTPRYLIKTRGQQVTLSCSPISGHRSVSWYQQTPGQGLQFLFEYFSETQRNKGNFPGRFSGRQFSNSRSEMNVSTLELGDSALYLCASSPDSSRNTEAFFGQGTRLTVV.

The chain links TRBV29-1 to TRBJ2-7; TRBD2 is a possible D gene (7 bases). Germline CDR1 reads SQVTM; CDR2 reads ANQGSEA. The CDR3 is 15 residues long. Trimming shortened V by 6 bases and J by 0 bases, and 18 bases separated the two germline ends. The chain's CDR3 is CSVGGAARSSYEQYF. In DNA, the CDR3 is TGCAGCGTGGGGGGGGCAGCCCGGAGCTCCTACGAGCAGTACTTC.